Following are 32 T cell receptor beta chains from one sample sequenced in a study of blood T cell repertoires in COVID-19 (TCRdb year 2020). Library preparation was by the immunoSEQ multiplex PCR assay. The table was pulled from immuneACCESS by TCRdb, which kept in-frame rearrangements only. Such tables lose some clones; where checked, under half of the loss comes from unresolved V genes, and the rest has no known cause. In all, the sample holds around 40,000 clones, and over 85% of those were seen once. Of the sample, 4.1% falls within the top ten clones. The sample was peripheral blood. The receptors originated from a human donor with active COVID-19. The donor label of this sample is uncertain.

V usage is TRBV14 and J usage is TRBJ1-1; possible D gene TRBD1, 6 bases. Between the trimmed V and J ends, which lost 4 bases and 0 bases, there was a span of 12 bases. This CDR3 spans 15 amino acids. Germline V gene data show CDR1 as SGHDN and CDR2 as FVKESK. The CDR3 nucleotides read TGTGCCAGCAGCCTTGGACAGTCTATGAACACTGAAGCTTTCTTT. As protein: CASSLGQSMNTEAFF.

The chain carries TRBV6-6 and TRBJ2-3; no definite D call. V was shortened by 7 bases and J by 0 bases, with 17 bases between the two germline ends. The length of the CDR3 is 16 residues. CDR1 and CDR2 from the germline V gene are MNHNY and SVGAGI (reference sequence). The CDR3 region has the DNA TGTGCCAGCACCCCAGACACAATGCTTAGCACAGATACGCAGTATTTT. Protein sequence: CASTPDTMLSTDTQYF.

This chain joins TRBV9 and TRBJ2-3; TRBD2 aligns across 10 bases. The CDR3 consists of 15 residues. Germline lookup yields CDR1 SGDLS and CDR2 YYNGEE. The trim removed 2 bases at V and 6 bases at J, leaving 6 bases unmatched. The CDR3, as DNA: TGTGCCAGCAGCGTCAGGACTAGCGGAGCGGATACGCAGTATTTT. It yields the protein CASSVRTSGADTQYF.

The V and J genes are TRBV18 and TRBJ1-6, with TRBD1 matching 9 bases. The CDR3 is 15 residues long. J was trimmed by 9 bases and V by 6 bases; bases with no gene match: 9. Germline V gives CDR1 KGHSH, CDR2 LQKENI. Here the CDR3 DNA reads TGTGCCAGCTCCCTCAATGGACAGGGGACTTCACCCCTCCACTTT. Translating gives CASSLNGQGTSPLHF.

CDR3 in amino acids: CASSFPGQFPNEQFF. CDR3 in DNA: TGTGCCAGCAGTTTCCCGGGACAGTTCCCCAATGAGCAGTTCTTC. The V call is TRBV28, the J call TRBJ2-1; 7 positions match TRBD1. Looked up from germline, CDR1 is MDHEN and CDR2 is SYDVKM. J lost 6 bases, V lost 3 bases, and 8 bases had no gene match. This CDR3 is 15 amino acids long.

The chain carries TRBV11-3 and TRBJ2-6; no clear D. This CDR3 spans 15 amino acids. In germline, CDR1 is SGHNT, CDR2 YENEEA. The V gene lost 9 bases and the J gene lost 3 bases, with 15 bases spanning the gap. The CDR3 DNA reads TGTGCCAGGAGGATCAACCGTAATGGGGCCAACGTCCTGACTTTC. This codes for CARRINRNGANVLTF.

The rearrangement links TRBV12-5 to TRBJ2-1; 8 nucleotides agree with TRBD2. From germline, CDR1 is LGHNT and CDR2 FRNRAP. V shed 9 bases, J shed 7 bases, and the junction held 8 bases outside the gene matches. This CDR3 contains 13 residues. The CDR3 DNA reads TGTGCTAGCGTCCCCCCGGGGGGGAATGAGCAGTTCTTC. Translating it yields CASVPPGGNEQFF. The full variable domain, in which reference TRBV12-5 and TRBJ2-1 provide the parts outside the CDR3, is DARVTQTPRHKVTEMGQEVTMRCQPILGHNTVFWYRQTMMQGLELLAYFRNRAPLDDSGMPKDRFSAEMPDATLATLKIQPSEPRDSAVYFCASVPPGGNEQFFGPGTRLTVL.

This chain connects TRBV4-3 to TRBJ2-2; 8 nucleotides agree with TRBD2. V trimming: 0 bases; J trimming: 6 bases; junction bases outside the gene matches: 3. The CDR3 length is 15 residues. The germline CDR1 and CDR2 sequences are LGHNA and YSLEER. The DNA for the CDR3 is TGCGCCAGCAGCCAAGACTCAGCGGGAGCCGGGGAGCTGTTTTTT. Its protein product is CASSQDSAGAGELFF.

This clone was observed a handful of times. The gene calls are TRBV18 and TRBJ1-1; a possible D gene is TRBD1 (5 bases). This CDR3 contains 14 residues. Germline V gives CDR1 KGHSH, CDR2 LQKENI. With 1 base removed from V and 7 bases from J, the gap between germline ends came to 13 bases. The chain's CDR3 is CASSPLWGADEAFF. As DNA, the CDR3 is TGTGCCAGCTCACCACTTTGGGGCGCGGATGAAGCTTTCTTT. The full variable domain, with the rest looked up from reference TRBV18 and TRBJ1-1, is NAGVMQNPRHLVRRRGQEARLRCSPMKGHSHVYWYRQLPEEGLKFMVYLQKENIIDESGMPKERFSAEFPKEGPSILRIQQVVRGDSAAYFCASSPLWGADEAFFGQGTRLTVV.

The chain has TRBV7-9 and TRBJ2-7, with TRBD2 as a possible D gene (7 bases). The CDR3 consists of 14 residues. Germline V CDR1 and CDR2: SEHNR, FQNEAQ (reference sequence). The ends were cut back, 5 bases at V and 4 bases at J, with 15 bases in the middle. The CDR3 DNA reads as TGTGCCAGCAGCCCTGGGGGGGGGCGATACGAGCAGTACTTC. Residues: CASSPGGGRYEQYF.

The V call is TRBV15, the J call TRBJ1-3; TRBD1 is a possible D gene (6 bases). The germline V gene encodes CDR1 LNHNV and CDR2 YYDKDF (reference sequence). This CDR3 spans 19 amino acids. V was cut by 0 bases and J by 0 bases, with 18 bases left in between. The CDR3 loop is CATSRDQGSGFSSGNTIYF. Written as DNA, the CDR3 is TGTGCCACCAGCAGAGATCAGGGGTCTGGGTTCAGCTCTGGAAACACCATATATTTT.

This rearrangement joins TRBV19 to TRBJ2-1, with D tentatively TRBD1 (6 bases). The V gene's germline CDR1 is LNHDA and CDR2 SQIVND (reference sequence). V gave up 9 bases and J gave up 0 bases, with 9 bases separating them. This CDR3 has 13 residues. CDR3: CASGQNSYNEQFF. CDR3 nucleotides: TGTGCCAGCGGACAGAACTCCTACAATGAGCAGTTCTTC.

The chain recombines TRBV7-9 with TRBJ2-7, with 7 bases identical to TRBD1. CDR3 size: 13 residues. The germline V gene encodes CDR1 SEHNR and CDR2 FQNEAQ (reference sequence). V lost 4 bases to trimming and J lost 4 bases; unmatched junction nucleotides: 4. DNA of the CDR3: TGTGCCAGCAGCTCGGACAGGATTTACGAGCAGTACTTC. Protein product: CASSSDRIYEQYF. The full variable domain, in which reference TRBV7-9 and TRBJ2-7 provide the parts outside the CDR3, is DTGVSQNPRHKITKRGQNVTFRCDPISEHNRLYWYRQTLGQGPEFLTYFQNEAQLEKSRLLSDRFSAERPKGSFSTLEIQRTEQGDSAMYLCASSSDRIYEQYFGPGTRLTVT.

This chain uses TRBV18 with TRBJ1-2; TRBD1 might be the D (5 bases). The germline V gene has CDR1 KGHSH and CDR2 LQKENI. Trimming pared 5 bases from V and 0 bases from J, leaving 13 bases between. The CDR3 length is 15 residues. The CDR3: CASSTTGVTNYGYTF. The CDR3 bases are TGTGCCAGCTCAACTACAGGAGTCACTAACTATGGCTACACCTTC.

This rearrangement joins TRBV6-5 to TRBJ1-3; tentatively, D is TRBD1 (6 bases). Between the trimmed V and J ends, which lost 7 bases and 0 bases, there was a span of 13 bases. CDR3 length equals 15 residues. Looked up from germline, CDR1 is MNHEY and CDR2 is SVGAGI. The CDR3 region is CASTKTGLSGNTIYF. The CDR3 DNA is TGTGCCAGCACCAAGACAGGTCTCTCTGGAAACACCATATATTTT.

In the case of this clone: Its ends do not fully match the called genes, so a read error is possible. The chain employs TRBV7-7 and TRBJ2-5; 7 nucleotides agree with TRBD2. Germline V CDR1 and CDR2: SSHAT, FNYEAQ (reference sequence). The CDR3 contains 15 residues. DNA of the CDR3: TGTGCTAGCAGCTTATCGAGCGGGGCTGTCGGGACCCAGTACTTC. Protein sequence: CASSLSSGAVGTQYF.

Here the CDR3 DNA reads TGTGCCAGCAGTTACGAGGGGGTAGGGGGCTACACCTTC. Protein: CASSYEGVGGYTF. This chain uses TRBV6-5 with TRBJ1-2; TRBD1 might be the D (6 bases). The CDR3 is made up of 13 amino acids. The germline CDR1 and CDR2 sequences are MNHEY and SVGAGI. V lost 2 bases and J 8 bases, leaving 12 bases between the germline ends.

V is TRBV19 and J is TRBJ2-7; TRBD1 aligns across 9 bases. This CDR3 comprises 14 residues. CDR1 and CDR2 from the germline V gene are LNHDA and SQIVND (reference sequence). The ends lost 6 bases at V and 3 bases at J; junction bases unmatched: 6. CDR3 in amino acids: CASRQGQGIYEQYF. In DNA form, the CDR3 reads TGTGCCAGTAGGCAGGGACAGGGCATCTACGAGCAGTACTTC.

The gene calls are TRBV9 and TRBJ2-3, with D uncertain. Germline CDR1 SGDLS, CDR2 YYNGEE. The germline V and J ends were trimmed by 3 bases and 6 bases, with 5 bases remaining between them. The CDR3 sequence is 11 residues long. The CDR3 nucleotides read TGTGCCAGCAGCGCCGCGGATACGCAGTATTTT. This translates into CASSAADTQYF.

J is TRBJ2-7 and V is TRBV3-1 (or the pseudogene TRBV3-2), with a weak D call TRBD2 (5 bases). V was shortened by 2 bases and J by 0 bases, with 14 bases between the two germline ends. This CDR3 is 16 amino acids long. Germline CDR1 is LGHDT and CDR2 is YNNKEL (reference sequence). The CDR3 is CASSQKGLRDSYEQYF. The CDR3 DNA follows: TGTGCCAGCAGCCAAAAAGGACTTCGAGACTCCTACGAGCAGTACTTC.

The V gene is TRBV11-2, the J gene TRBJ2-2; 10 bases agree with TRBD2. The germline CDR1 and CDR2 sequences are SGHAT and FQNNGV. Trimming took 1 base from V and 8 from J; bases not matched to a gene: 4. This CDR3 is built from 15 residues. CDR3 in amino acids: CASSLALAGVGELFF. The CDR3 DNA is TGTGCCAGCAGCTTAGCTCTAGCGGGAGTAGGGGAGCTGTTTTTT. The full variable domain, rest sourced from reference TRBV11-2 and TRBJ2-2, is EAGVAQSPRYKIIEKRQSVAFWCNPISGHATLYWYQQILGQGPKLLIQFQNNGVVDDSQLPKDRFSAERLKGVDSTLKIQPAKLEDSAVYLCASSLALAGVGELFFGEGSRLTVL.

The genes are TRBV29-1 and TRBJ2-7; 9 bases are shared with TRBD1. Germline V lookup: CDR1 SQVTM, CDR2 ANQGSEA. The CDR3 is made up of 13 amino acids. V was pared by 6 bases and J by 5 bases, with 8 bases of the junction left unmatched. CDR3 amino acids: CSVDGTGIHEQYF. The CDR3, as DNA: TGCAGCGTGGACGGGACAGGGATTCACGAGCAGTACTTC.

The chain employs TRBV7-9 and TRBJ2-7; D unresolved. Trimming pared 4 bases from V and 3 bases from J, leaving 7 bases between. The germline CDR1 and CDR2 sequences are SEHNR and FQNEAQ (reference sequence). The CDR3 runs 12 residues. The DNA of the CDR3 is TGTGCCAGCAGCTCCCAGAACTACGAGCAGTACTTC. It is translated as CASSSQNYEQYF.

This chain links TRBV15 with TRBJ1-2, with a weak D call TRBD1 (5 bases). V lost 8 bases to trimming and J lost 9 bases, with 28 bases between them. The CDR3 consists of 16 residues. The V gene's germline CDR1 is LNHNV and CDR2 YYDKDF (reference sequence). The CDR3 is CATGVPTRPGTGSYTF. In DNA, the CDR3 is TGTGCCACCGGGGTCCCCACGAGACCAGGGACTGGGAGCTACACCTTC.

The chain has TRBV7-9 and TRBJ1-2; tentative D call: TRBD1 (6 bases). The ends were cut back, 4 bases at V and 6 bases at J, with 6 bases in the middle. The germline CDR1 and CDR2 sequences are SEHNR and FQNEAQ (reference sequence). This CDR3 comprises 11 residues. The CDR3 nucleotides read TGTGCCAGCAGCTACAGGGATGGCTACACCTTC. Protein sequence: CASSYRDGYTF.

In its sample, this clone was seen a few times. The CDR3 DNA reads TGCGCCAGCAGCCAAGAGCGGACGGGAGGGATCAATGAGCAGTTCTTC. It is translated as CASSQERTGGINEQFF. This chain uses TRBV4-3 with TRBJ2-1; 8 bases agree with TRBD2. Trimming cost V 0 bases and J 6 bases; bases outside gene matches: 7. CDR3 length: 16 residues. The germline V gene encodes CDR1 LGHNA and CDR2 YSLEER.

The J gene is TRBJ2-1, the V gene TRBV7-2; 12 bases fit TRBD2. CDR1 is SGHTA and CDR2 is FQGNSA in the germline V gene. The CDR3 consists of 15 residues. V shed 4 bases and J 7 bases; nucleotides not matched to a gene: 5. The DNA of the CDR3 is TGTGCCAGCAGCTCTCGACTAGCGGGGGTTAATGAGCAGTTCTTC. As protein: CASSSRLAGVNEQFF.

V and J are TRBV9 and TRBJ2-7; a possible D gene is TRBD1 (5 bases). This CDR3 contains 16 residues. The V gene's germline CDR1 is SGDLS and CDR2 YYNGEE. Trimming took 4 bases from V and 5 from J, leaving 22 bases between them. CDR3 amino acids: CASSPRWGRATHEQYF. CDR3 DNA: TGTGCCAGCAGCCCCCGCTGGGGCAGGGCGACGCACGAGCAGTACTTC.

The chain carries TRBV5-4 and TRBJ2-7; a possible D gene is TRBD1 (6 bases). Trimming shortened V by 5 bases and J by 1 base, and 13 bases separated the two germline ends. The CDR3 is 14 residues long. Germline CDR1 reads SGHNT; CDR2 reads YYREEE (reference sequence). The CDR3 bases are TGTGCCAGCAGACCCCTACAGGGTTCCTACGAGCAGTACTTC. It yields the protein CASRPLQGSYEQYF.

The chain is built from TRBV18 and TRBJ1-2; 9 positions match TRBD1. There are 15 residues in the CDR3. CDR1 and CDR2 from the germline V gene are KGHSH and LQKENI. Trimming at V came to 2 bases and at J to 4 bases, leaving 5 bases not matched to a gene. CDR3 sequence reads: CASSPEGTGRYGYTF. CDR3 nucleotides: TGTGCCAGCTCACCAGAGGGGACAGGGCGCTATGGCTACACCTTC.

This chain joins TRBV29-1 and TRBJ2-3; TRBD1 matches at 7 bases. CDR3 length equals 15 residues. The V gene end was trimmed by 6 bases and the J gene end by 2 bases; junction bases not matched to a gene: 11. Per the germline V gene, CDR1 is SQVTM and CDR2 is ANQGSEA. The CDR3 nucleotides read TGCAGCGTGCGAGGGACAGACTTGGACACAGATACGCAGTATTTT. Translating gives CSVRGTDLDTDTQYF.

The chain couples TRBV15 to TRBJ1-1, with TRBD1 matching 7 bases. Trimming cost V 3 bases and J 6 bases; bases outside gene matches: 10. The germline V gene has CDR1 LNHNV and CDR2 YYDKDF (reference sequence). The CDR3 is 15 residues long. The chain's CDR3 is CATSRGQAGTAEAFF. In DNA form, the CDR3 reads TGTGCCACCAGCAGGGGACAAGCTGGGACAGCTGAAGCTTTCTTT. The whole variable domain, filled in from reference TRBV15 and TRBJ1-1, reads DAMVIQNPRYQVTQFGKPVTLSCSQTLNHNVMYWYQQKSSQAPKLLFHYYDKDFNNEADTPDNFQSRRPNTSFCFLDIRSPGLGDTAMYLCATSRGQAGTAEAFFGQGTRLTVV.